These 9 T cell receptor beta chains originate from one sample sequenced in a study of blood T cell repertoires in COVID-19. TCRdb keeps only in-frame clones here, not all; method: immunoSEQ multiplex PCR. The sample consists of 150,000 or so clones, approximately 90% of them appearing once. The sequencing input was peripheral blood. The receptors shown here come from a man aged 18 to 30 with COVID-19, enrolled during active disease.

This rearrangement joins TRBV4-1 to TRBJ2-7; a possible D gene is TRBD2 (6 bases). V was clipped by 6 bases and J by 5 bases, with 8 bases between them. This CDR3 comprises 11 residues. Germline CDR1 reads MGHRA; CDR2 reads YSYEKL. DNA for the CDR3: TGCGCCAGCAGGGAGGGTAACGAGCAGTACTTC. This codes for CASREGNEQYF.

The rearrangement uses TRBV11-2 and TRBJ2-3; unclear D gene. Germline CDR1 and CDR2: SGHAT and FQNNGV. The V and J ends lost 5 bases and 0 bases respectively, with 12 bases between them. The CDR3 contains 15 residues. The CDR3 DNA reads TGTGCCAGCAGCCCCCTTGTGGCAAGCACAGATACGCAGTATTTT. Protein: CASSPLVASTDTQYF. The full variable domain, completed using reference TRBV11-2 and TRBJ2-3, is EAGVAQSPRYKIIEKRQSVAFWCNPISGHATLYWYQQILGQGPKLLIQFQNNGVVDDSQLPKDRFSAERLKGVDSTLKIQPAKLEDSAVYLCASSPLVASTDTQYFGPGTRLTVL.

V gene TRBV29-1 combines with J gene TRBJ1-2; TRBD1 matches at 7 bases. Per germline, CDR1 SQVTM and CDR2 ANQGSEA. V was pared by 5 bases and J by 2 bases, with 5 bases of the junction left unmatched. This CDR3 comprises 13 residues. DNA for the CDR3: TGCAGCGTTTCTCGCAGGGGGAACTATGGCTACACCTTC. It is translated as CSVSRRGNYGYTF.

This chain connects TRBV28 to TRBJ1-1, with no clear D. Germline V gene sequence: CDR1 MDHEN, CDR2 SYDVKM. The CDR3 runs to 13 residues. Trimming shortened V by 5 bases and J by 1 base, and 8 bases separated the two germline ends. CDR3 sequence (DNA): TGTGCCAGCAGTCAGCCAGGGAACACTGAAGCTTTCTTT. Its protein is CASSQPGNTEAFF.

The chain combines TRBV7-9 with TRBJ2-7, with 7 bases that match TRBD1. Germline V gives CDR1 SEHNR, CDR2 FQNEAQ (reference sequence). The trim removed 6 bases at V and 0 bases at J, leaving 5 bases unmatched. The CDR3 contains 14 residues. CDR3 loop: CASSGRDSSYEQYF. CDR3 coding DNA: TGTGCCAGCAGTGGCCGGGACAGCTCCTACGAGCAGTACTTC.

This clone was picked up a small number of times. The rearrangement uses TRBV18 and TRBJ2-7, with 9 bases aligning to TRBD1. This CDR3 is 12 amino acids long. Unmatched junction bases numbered 0, after V lost 5 bases and J lost 4 bases. CDR1 is KGHSH, CDR2 LQKENI, per germline. CDR3 in amino acids: CASSGTGYEQYF. Here the CDR3 DNA reads TGTGCCAGCTCAGGGACAGGGTACGAGCAGTACTTC.

CDR3 residues: CASRLRLAGGPHQETQYF. The CDR3 DNA reads as TGTGCCAGCAGGCTCCGTCTAGCGGGAGGGCCGCACCAAGAGACCCAGTACTTC. V usage is TRBV3-1 (or the pseudogene TRBV3-2) and J usage is TRBJ2-5; 12 nucleotides agree with TRBD2. J was trimmed by 0 bases and V by 6 bases; bases with no gene match: 11. There are 18 residues in the CDR3. Germline CDR1 is LGHDT and CDR2 is YNNKEL (reference sequence).

This chain uses TRBV18 with TRBJ2-1, with D perhaps matching TRBD2 (5 bases). Germline CDR1 KGHSH, CDR2 LQKENI. The CDR3 consists of 17 residues. The V end was cut by 3 bases, the J end by 5 bases, with 20 bases between. CDR3: CASSPRVVTRDDNEQFF. In DNA form, the CDR3 reads TGTGCCAGCTCACCCCGGGTGGTTACACGGGATGACAATGAGCAGTTCTTC. The entire variable domain, with the rest obtained from reference TRBV18 and TRBJ2-1, is as follows: NAGVMQNPRHLVRRRGQEARLRCSPMKGHSHVYWYRQLPEEGLKFMVYLQKENIIDESGMPKERFSAEFPKEGPSILRIQQVVRGDSAAYFCASSPRVVTRDDNEQFFGPGTRLTVL.

The chain couples TRBV11-2 to TRBJ2-3, with 11 bases that match TRBD1. Per the germline V gene, CDR1 is SGHAT and CDR2 is FQNNGV. This CDR3 has 16 residues. V lost 5 bases, J lost 0 bases, and 4 bases stayed unmatched. In DNA, the CDR3 is TGTGCCAGCAGCAGGACAGGGGGCTGGAGCACAGATACGCAGTATTTT. Protein sequence: CASSRTGGWSTDTQYF.